These 7 T cell receptor beta chains were sequenced from one sample in a study of T cell responses to AZD1222 COVID-19 vaccine. The table came from immunoSEQ multiplex PCR; TCRdb's copy has only in-frame clones and leaves some out. There are approximately 100,000 clones in the sample; roughly nine tenths occur only once, and roughly 4.5% lies in the top ten. The material sequenced was peripheral blood, taken on day 0 of AZD1222 vaccination. These receptors were taken from an adult in good health.

The CDR3 here is CASSVLGTSVTGELFF. The CDR3 DNA is TGTGCCAGCAGTGTCCTCGGGACTAGCGTTACCGGGGAGCTGTTTTTT. The rearrangement links TRBV28 to TRBJ2-2; the match to TRBD2 covers 10 bases. The CDR3 totals 16 residues. V shed 5 bases and J 5 bases; nucleotides not matched to a gene: 8. Looked up from germline, CDR1 is MDHEN and CDR2 is SYDVKM.

This chain connects TRBV6-2 or TRBV6-3 to TRBJ2-4; D is undetermined. Germline CDR1 MNHEY, CDR2 SVGEGT. Trimming left V 0 bases short and J 1 base short, with 4 bases between. CDR3 length: 14 residues. The CDR3 sequence: CASSYSGAKNIQYF. The CDR3 DNA follows: TGTGCCAGCAGTTACTCGGGGGCCAAAAACATTCAGTACTTC.

The chain's CDR3 is CASSVVPHDRGLFAEAFF. CDR3 bases: TGTGCCAGCAGCGTAGTCCCGCACGACAGGGGGCTTTTCGCTGAAGCTTTCTTT. The chain recombines TRBV9 with TRBJ1-1; 10 positions match TRBD1. CDR1 is SGDLS and CDR2 is YYNGEE in the germline V gene. The J segment lost 6 bases and the V segment lost 0 bases, leaving 14 bases of the junction unmatched. The CDR3 has 18 residues.

V usage is TRBV5-1 and J usage is TRBJ2-2; 8 bases align to TRBD2. V lost 1 base to trimming and J lost 3 bases; unmatched junction nucleotides: 8. The CDR3 runs 17 residues. Germline CDR1 is SGHRS and CDR2 is YFSETQ. As DNA, the CDR3 is TGCGCCAGCAGCTTGCTGGGTAGCGGGATCTACACCGGGGAGCTGTTTTTT. This codes for CASSLLGSGIYTGELFF.

V and J are TRBV6-5 and TRBJ2-3; 10 bases are shared with TRBD2. The V gene end was trimmed by 6 bases and the J gene end by 5 bases; junction bases not matched to a gene: 5. Germline lookup yields CDR1 MNHEY and CDR2 SVGAGI. The CDR3 extends over 14 amino acids. The CDR3 here is CASRERGGVDTQYF. The CDR3 DNA sequence: TGTGCCAGCAGGGAGCGGGGGGGCGTAGATACGCAGTATTTT.

This rearrangement joins TRBV6-2 or TRBV6-3 to TRBJ2-5; possibly TRBD1 for D (6 bases). This CDR3 comprises 14 residues. Germline CDR1 is MNHEY and CDR2 is SVGEGT. V was cut by 6 bases and J by 0 bases, with 11 bases left in between. The CDR3 spells CASSHGQYQETQYF. For the CDR3, the DNA is TGTGCCAGCAGCCACGGACAGTACCAAGAGACCCAGTACTTC.

This chain connects TRBV4-3 to TRBJ1-3; D not certain. Deletions cut 0 bases from V and 0 bases from J, with 6 bases between. Germline values: CDR1 LGHNA, CDR2 YSLEER. The CDR3 extends over 15 amino acids. CDR3 DNA sequence: TGCGCCAGCAGCCAAGATAGGGACTCTGGAAACACCATATATTTT. Encoded protein: CASSQDRDSGNTIYF.